This T cell receptor (beta chain) stems from a study of T-cell memory formation after mild COVID-19. Study conclusions and caveats: Day 15 to 85 contractors were CD4/CD8 balanced; later expanders leaned CD4+.

This clonotype came up many times. Antigen unknown. V was shortened by 3 bases and J by 5 bases, with 4 bases between the two germline ends. Germline assignment: CDR1 SNHLY and CDR2 FYNNEI. The CDR3 length is 11 residues. TCRdb re-derived calls from the 5' RACE reads in MiXCR, one entry per CDR3 protein. Of fewer than 450,000 distinct CDR3 sequences listed, approximately 24% are singletons. The rearrangement links TRBV2 to TRBJ2-5; D is uncertain. The receptor's source is an adult woman who had mild COVID-19 (a few samples of this study predate the infection). Cell type and time point are not known. Source material: PBMCs or a T cell subset sorted from them (not recorded which). CDR3 protein: CASSEGETQYF. Here the CDR3 DNA reads TGTGCCAGCAGTGAGGGGGAGACCCAGTACTTC.